What follows is one TCR beta chain and its context. This clonotype turned up a few times. It has no known antigen specificity. No clone much larger than this one lies a single base away; base qualities are absent. The data belong to a study of blood T cells in healthy people across ages (dated by TCRdb to between 2014 and 2016). For the wider study: In model experiments, roughly one uniquely barcoded TCR beta cDNA molecule per two T cells was captured by template switching. Age-related changes in TCR beta repertoire diversity were measured in the study by deep sequencing normalized with unique cDNA molecular identifiers. Donors were grouped into four age groups: young (average roughly 16 years), middle-aged (roughly 40), aged (around 60) and long-lived (less than 85). To avoid experimental bias, donors of different ages were distributed randomly across sequencing lanes. For two donors (one aged 18 to 30 and one aged 80 or older), the study analyzed two additional independent replicas of 1 million unique cDNA reads from the same blood draw.

V is trimmed back by 5 bases and J by 2 bases, and the junction contains 8 bases that no gene match accounts for. Taken from cysteine to phenylalanine, the CDR3 has 17 residues. The CDR3 DNA has 51 bases and is translated from base 1. The CDR1 and CDR2 encoded by the germline V gene are MNHEY and SVGEGT. Points the paper makes about the study in general: Observed TCR beta diversity per million T cells fell roughly linearly with age, and a significant reduction was already apparent by age roughly 40. There was a strong correlation between observed TCR beta diversity and the percentage of naive T cells measured by flow cytometry. Conclusive comparison of naive and antigen-experienced compartments was prevented by the profiling of bulk unsorted PBMCs. Estimates of total diversity based on one million sequenced T cells were regarded as lower bounds and as underestimates. Compared with the aged group, the long-lived group had more naive CD4+ T cells, fewer expanded clones and increased TCR diversity, suggesting age selection. Donor CMV infection status was unknown, potentially confounding age-related changes in expanded clonotypes.

The roughly 42 donors, aged roughly 6 to 100 years, were systemically healthy Caucasian individuals from Russia. Each donor gave about 9.7 milliliters of peripheral blood, drawn into EDTA-treated Vacutainer tubes. Ficoll-Paque density-gradient centrifugation was used to isolate PBMCs, with at least 7 million per sample. Total RNA, at least 5 micrograms per sample, was extracted from PBMCs with Trizol reagent. The percentages of naive CD45RAhigh/CD27high T cells were determined by flow cytometry on a PBMC aliquot from every donor. Receptor libraries were prepared by 5' RACE. TCRdb names Illumina HiSeq 2500 as the instrument used. A second PCR of 7 to 11 cycles was performed with a sample-barcoded 5' primer and a J-beta primer mix. A template-switch 5' adaptor carrying 12 random nucleotides introduced a unique molecular identifier onto each TCR beta cDNA molecule. Each sample yielded at least 2.5 million CDR3-containing paired-end reads. First-strand cDNA synthesis was performed from all RNA using the Mint cDNA synthesis kit, with priming by a TRBC-specific oligonucleotide. All cDNA was treated with uracil-DNA glycosylase and then went through a first 18-cycle PCR with the universal primers M1SS and BC2_uni_R. In the source study's methods: Normalization of each sample was performed by random selection of 1 million high-quality reads, each carrying a distinct molecular identifier. Instead of being binned into consensus sequences, reads that shared molecular identifiers were thrown out. MiTCR, with a Q25 quality threshold and the strictest error-elimination algorithm, was used for CDR3 identification, clonotype clustering and error correction. Lower-bound total TCR beta diversity was estimated with a nonparametric unseen species model using Euler transformation. TCRdb passed the public sequencing reads through fastp at Q25 and MiXCR, retaining productive beta sequences. When rows share a CDR3 protein, they turn into one entry using the most common DNA and genes. The V and J calls here are based on TCRdb, not the publication. This sample holds over 700,000 distinct CDR3 sequences; less than 70% were observed only once. The leading ten clones occupy roughly 40% of the sample.

The chain employs TRBV6-2 or TRBV6-3 and TRBJ2-6, with 8 bases aligning to TRBD1. The clonotype was recovered from a man older than 75 in good health. Sequences were obtained from blood. The DNA is as follows: TGTGCCAGCAGTCCTTGGACAGGGTTCACTGGGGCCAACGTCCTGACTTTC. This codes for CASSPWTGFTGANVLTF.